A selection of T cell receptor beta chains follows, all from one sample in a study of early T cells in non-severe SARS-CoV-2 infection. Each CDR3 protein gets one entry after TCRdb re-called the 5' RACE reads with MiXCR. The data contain approximately 84,000 distinct CDR3 sequences, approximately 15% of them singletons. Sequencing was performed on whole blood. The receptors stem from an adult who was a healthcare worker with PCR-confirmed SARS-CoV-2 infection or an uninfected control (not recorded which). CDR3s include the opening cysteine and the closing phenylalanine or tryptophan. The D gene is left open where the match is weak. Where a row states a size, it is once, few, many or the class of an expanded clone; other rows omit it.

j_call: TRBJ2-1; v_call: TRBV4-1; clone_size: few; d_call: TRBD2; cdr3_aa: CASSTAGGPDEQFF; cdr3_nt: TGCGCCAGCAGCACAGCGGGAGGGCCGGATGAGCAGTTCTTC
j_call: TRBJ2-2; v_call: TRBV28; clone_size: few; d_call: NA; cdr3_aa: CASSASRGARDTGELFF; cdr3_nt: TGTGCCAGCAGTGCAAGTCGGGGGGCGCGGGACACCGGGGAGCTGTTTTTT
j_call: TRBJ1-5; v_call: TRBV14; clone_size: many; d_call: NA; cdr3_aa: CASSQTYDQPQHF; cdr3_nt: TGTGCCAGCAGCCAAACATATGACCAGCCCCAGCATTTT
j_call: TRBJ2-3; v_call: TRBV19; clone_size: few; d_call: NA; cdr3_aa: CASKRGHPSTDTQYF; cdr3_nt: TGTGCCAGTAAGCGGGGACACCCTAGCACAGATACGCAGTATTTT
j_call: TRBJ2-1; v_call: TRBV28; clone_size: few; d_call: TRBD2; cdr3_aa: CASSSPLAGGNYNEQFF; cdr3_nt: TGTGCCAGCAGTTCCCCATTAGCGGGAGGGAACTACAATGAGCAGTTCTTC
j_call: TRBJ2-7; v_call: TRBV7-9; clone_size: few; d_call: NA; cdr3_aa: CASSQRLGEQYF; cdr3_nt: TGTGCCAGCAGCCAACGACTAGGCGAGCAGTACTTC
j_call: TRBJ1-4; v_call: TRBV20-1; clone_size: few; d_call: NA; cdr3_aa: CSAAGPPRATNEKLFF; cdr3_nt: TGCAGTGCCGCGGGCCCCCCTCGGGCAACTAATGAAAAACTGTTTTTT
j_call: TRBJ1-1; v_call: TRBV7-2; clone_size: NA; d_call: TRBD1; cdr3_aa: CASSSGQVLQAFF; cdr3_nt: TGTGCCAGCAGCAGCGGACAGGTTCTGCAAGCTTTCTTT
j_call: TRBJ2-3; v_call: TRBV12-3/TRBV12-4; clone_size: NA; d_call: TRBD1; cdr3_aa: CASGKGAHATDTQYF; cdr3_nt: TGTGCCAGCGGAAAGGGGGCGCATGCCACAGATACGCAGTATTTT
j_call: TRBJ1-1; v_call: TRBV5-1; clone_size: NA; d_call: NA; cdr3_aa: CASSLDRTANTEAFF; cdr3_nt: TGCGCCAGCAGCTTGGATAGGACGGCGAACACTGAAGCTTTCTTT